The next 14 T cell receptor beta chains were all read from a single sample in a study of cytomegalovirus exposure and HLA in healthy donors. A multiplex PCR was run with 60 Vbeta primers and 13 Jbeta primers. Generated by immunoSEQ multiplex PCR, the TCRdb table keeps only in-frame clones and is missing some. The sample includes around 130,000 clones, around 86% of them seen just once. The material sequenced was PBMCs. These receptor sequences come from a woman in her thirties or forties in good health and CMV-seronegative.

This sequence joins TRBV5-1 and TRBJ2-2, with TRBD2 identical over 7 bases. The germline gives CDR1 SGHRS, CDR2 YFSETQ. The CDR3 has 16 residues. V gave up 0 bases and J gave up 4 bases; unmatched junction bases: 6. DNA for the CDR3: TGCGCCAGCAGCTTGGTTAAAGCGGGACGCACCGGGGAGCTGTTTTTT. This gives the protein CASSLVKAGRTGELFF.

With respect to this clone: At one boundary the junction diverges from the germline segment, which might be a read error. The genes are TRBV2 and TRBJ2-7; 10 nucleotides align to TRBD2. The length of the CDR3 is 13 residues. CDR1 and CDR2 from the germline V gene are SNHLY and FYNNEI. The DNA of the CDR3 is TGTGCCAGCAGTGAAGCGCAACTAGCGGGGTACTCGTTC. The encoded protein is CASSEAQLAGYSF.

This clone appeared a few times. V gene TRBV7-2 combines with J gene TRBJ1-3, with 7 positions matching TRBD1. CDR1 is SGHTA, CDR2 FQGNSA, per germline. The CDR3 runs 14 residues. V was clipped by 5 bases and J by 4 bases; unmatched bases: 5. The CDR3 DNA sequence: TGTGCCAGCAGCCCGGGGACAGCAGGAAACACCATATATTTT. As protein: CASSPGTAGNTIYF.

The rearrangement uses TRBV7-8 and TRBJ2-7; 8 nucleotides match TRBD1. The CDR3 is 15 amino acids. V dropped 4 bases and J dropped 0; count of bases not matched to a gene: 5. The V gene's germline CDR1 is SGHVS and CDR2 FQNEAQ. CDR3 sequence (DNA): TGTGCCAGCAGCTCCGGACAGGGATTCTCCTACGAGCAGTACTTC. It specifies CASSSGQGFSYEQYF. The whole variable domain, remainder taken from reference TRBV7-8 and TRBJ2-7, is GAGVSQSPRYKVAKRGQDVALRCDPISGHVSLFWYQQALGQGPEFLTYFQNEAQLDKSGLPSDRFFAERPEGSVSTLKIQRTQQEDSAVYLCASSSGQGFSYEQYFGPGTRLTVT.

This sequence joins TRBV2 and TRBJ2-1; D not certain. There are 10 residues in the CDR3. Between the trimmed V and J ends, which lost 8 bases and 6 bases, there was a span of 5 bases. Germline CDR1 reads SNHLY; CDR2 reads FYNNEI. CDR3 protein: CASRLNEQFF. The DNA for the CDR3 is TGTGCCAGCCGTCTCAATGAGCAGTTCTTC. The full variable domain, its missing parts supplied by reference TRBV2 and TRBJ2-1, is EPEVTQTPSHQVTQMGQEVILRCVPISNHLYFYWYRQILGQKVEFLVSFYNNEISEKSEIFDDQFSVERPDGSNFTLKIRSTKLEDSAMYFCASRLNEQFFGPGTRLTVL.

In its sample, this clone was seen once. The chain joins TRBV7-2 to TRBJ1-1; D gene uncertain. Germline V CDR1 and CDR2: SGHTA, FQGNSA. The ends were cut back, 5 bases at V and 4 bases at J, with 14 bases in the middle. The CDR3 runs to 14 residues. CDR3 coding DNA: TGTGCCAGCAGCCACCCCGCAGGAGGCACTGAAGCTTTCTTT. It yields the protein CASSHPAGGTEAFF.

V and J are TRBV27 and TRBJ2-7, with TRBD2 identical over 12 bases. The length of the CDR3 is 18 residues. J lost 0 bases, V lost 6 bases, and 12 bases had no gene match. Germline values: CDR1 MNHEY, CDR2 SMNVEV (reference sequence). The CDR3 DNA is TGTGCCAGCAGCCGACTAGCGGGAGTATCAGGGCTCTCCTACGAGCAGTACTTC. The encoded protein is CASSRLAGVSGLSYEQYF.

The chain uses TRBV5-6 and TRBJ1-2, with D unclear. Germline assignment: CDR1 SGHDT and CDR2 YYEEEE. This CDR3 spans 15 amino acids. V lost 0 bases and J lost 3, with 12 bases in between. This chain's CDR3 is CASSLGQNLYYGYTF. The CDR3, as DNA: TGTGCCAGCAGCTTGGGTCAGAACCTGTACTATGGCTACACCTTC.

On this clone: The same CDR3 is also encoded by other DNA sequences in this sample. This chain links TRBV7-9 with TRBJ1-6, with 7 bases aligning to TRBD1. CDR1 is SEHNR and CDR2 is FQNEAQ in the germline V gene (reference sequence). The V and J ends lost 1 base and 6 bases, in that order; junction bases with no gene match: 3. This CDR3 has 15 amino acids. CDR3 nucleotides: TGTGCCAGCAGCTTAGAGGGACAGTCTAATTCACCCCTCCACTTT. Translated, it gives CASSLEGQSNSPLHF.

The chain recombines TRBV11-3 with TRBJ2-3; 8 bases are a match to TRBD2. This CDR3 comprises 15 residues. Trimming took 3 bases from V and 5 from J; bases not matched to a gene: 7. The germline V gene encodes CDR1 SGHNT and CDR2 YENEEA. The CDR3, as DNA: TGTGCCAGCAGCTTCCGGGAGGGCTCGAGAGATACGCAGTATTTT. Translation: CASSFREGSRDTQYF. Complete variable domain (other parts from reference TRBV11-3 and TRBJ2-3): EAGVVQSPRYKIIEKKQPVAFWCNPISGHNTLYWYLQNLGQGPELLIRYENEEAVDDSQLPKDRFSAERLKGVDSTLKIQPAELGDSAVYLCASSFREGSRDTQYFGPGTRLTVL.

This chain uses TRBV7-8 with TRBJ1-5; D not resolved. The CDR3 runs to 14 residues. Deletions cut 4 bases from V and 0 bases from J, with 7 bases between. CDR1 is SGHVS, CDR2 FQNEAQ, per germline. CDR3 sequence: CASSSAYSNQPQHF. CDR3 bases: TGTGCCAGCAGCTCCGCCTATAGCAATCAGCCCCAGCATTTT.

The V call is TRBV27, the J call TRBJ1-1; D uncertain. The CDR3 spans 13 residues. Per germline, CDR1 MNHEY and CDR2 SMNVEV (reference sequence). V lost 4 bases and J lost 1, with 7 bases in between. CDR3 protein: CASSYSENTEAFF. CDR3 nucleotide sequence: TGTGCCAGCAGTTATTCAGAGAACACTGAAGCTTTCTTT.

The chain uses TRBV2 and TRBJ1-1; a weak D match, TRBD1 (5 bases). The CDR3 covers 14 residues. Trimming took off 6 bases at V and 6 bases at J, with 17 bases between the two ends. In germline, CDR1 is SNHLY, CDR2 FYNNEI. CDR3 region: CASRRGGGGAEAFF. CDR3 nucleotides: TGTGCCAGCAGGCGAGGCGGGGGGGGAGCTGAAGCTTTCTTT.

The rearrangement joins TRBV7-9 to TRBJ2-1; TRBD2 might be the D (6 bases). The length of the CDR3 is 17 residues. Trimming left V 5 bases short and J 2 bases short, with 19 bases between. Germline CDR1 and CDR2: SEHNR and FQNEAQ (reference sequence). CDR3 DNA: TGTGCCAGCAGCCCTTTTCCCGGGAGTATCCCCTACAATGAGCAGTTCTTC. Protein sequence: CASSPFPGSIPYNEQFF.